These T cell receptor beta chains were read from a single sample in a study of shared clonotypes between healthy human individuals. Assay: immunoSEQ multiplex PCR; the TCRdb copy retains only in-frame clones and omits some. Counted here are approximately 2.1 million clones, approximately 95% occurring once; the ten biggest clones make up 0.35% to 0.5%. Source material: naive CD4+ T cells from PBMCs. The receptors stem from a man aged 18 to 29 in good health. Some clones in this sample may be carry-over from other donors' samples. The CDR3 runs from the conserved cysteine through the conserved F or W. The order of the fields is CDR3 protein, V gene.

CDR3aa: CASSLVAGGTGELFF; v_gene: TRBV5-1
CDR3aa: CASSPGRWDTEAFF; v_gene: TRBV5-6
CDR3aa: CSVESSGISYNEQFF; v_gene: TRBV29-1
CDR3aa: CAWSGPAARNQPQHF; v_gene: TRBV30
CDR3aa: CASSSYDRDSHTGELFF; v_gene: TRBV28
CDR3aa: CASTPRRTGITGELFF; v_gene: TRBV11-2
CDR3aa: CASTGQGANPQYF; v_gene: TRBV2
CDR3aa: CASSYIAGADTQYF; v_gene: TRBV11-2
CDR3aa: CASSPTEGIGVREKLFF; v_gene: TRBV18
CDR3aa: CASSELVRTDTQYF; v_gene: TRBV2
CDR3aa: CASSDRGRREYTEAFF; v_gene: TRBV6-1
CDR3aa: CAITGGVYGYTF; v_gene: TRBV10-3
CDR3aa: CASSQPPTGEYGYTF; v_gene: TRBV4-2
CDR3aa: CASSPPGAWGQNEKLFF; v_gene: TRBV18
CDR3aa: CASSFFGSALAKNIQYF; v_gene: TRBV27
CDR3aa: CASSIDRRDEQYF; v_gene: TRBV19
CDR3aa: CASTPQGSSYNEQFF; v_gene: TRBV2
CDR3aa: CASSRIRDNRRLDNEQFF; v_gene: TRBV19
CDR3aa: CAWRAGTGEIYGYTF; v_gene: TRBV30
CDR3aa: CASIQGVVWEQYF; v_gene: TRBV2
CDR3aa: CASRTSGSHSYEQYF; v_gene: TRBV6-5
CDR3aa: CAQVTAGRGAFF; v_gene: TRBV30